Listed here is a single T cell receptor beta chain. The healthy adult donors were HIV-negative and reported no recent acute infections or vaccinations. Both subsets, CD45RA+ naive and CD45RA-negative memory, were split from the CD4+ cells. The data were produced by immunoSEQ multiplex PCR, yet TCRdb's version contains in-frame clones alone and is incomplete. The repertoire holds hundreds of thousands of clones, 97% seen once, with roughly 0.055% in the top ten. The data are from a study of shared clonotypes between healthy human individuals. About the study: The cohort had a couple of women and a few men, ages 18 to 49.

J gave up 5 bases and V 1 base, and 7 bases lay outside the gene matches. Germline CDR1 and CDR2: MDHEN and SYDVKM. This CDR3 is built from 16 residues. The sequenced sample consisted of naive CD4+ T cells sorted from blood. Subset meaning: CD45RA+ positively selected. V and J are TRBV28 and TRBJ1-4; 7 positions match TRBD1. This clonotype was obtained from a woman between 25 and 40 years old in good health. Here the CDR3 reads CASSLSSSRGNEKLFF. The CDR3 coding sequence is TGTGCCAGCAGTTTATCCTCCAGCAGGGGGAATGAAAAACTGTTTTTT.